Listed below are T cell receptor beta chains from one sample, sequenced in a study of Ad26.COV2.S vaccination and SARS-CoV-2 variants. Only in-frame clones appear in the TCRdb table, and some are missing; sequencing was by immunoSEQ multiplex PCR. The sample consists of 350,000 to 400,000 clones, 70% to 90% of them appearing once. Sample: peripheral blood, taken in a trial of Ad26.COV2.S vaccine versus placebo. All receptors derive from a person aged 18-65 years who received the Ad26.COV2.S COVID-19 vaccine or a placebo. CDR3s include the opening cysteine and the closing phenylalanine or tryptophan. Each record gives: D gene, V gene, J gene, clone size, CDR3 DNA, CDR3 protein. A D gene is named only where the DNA matches it firmly. Where a row states a size, it is once, few, many or the class of an expanded clone; other rows omit it.

d_gene: TRBD2
v_gene: TRBV3-1/TRBV3-2
j_gene: TRBJ2-3
abundance: .
CDR3nt: TGTGCCAGCAGCCAAACGAGAGGGACTAGCGGGGCGGATACGCAGTATTTT
CDR3aa: CASSQTRGTSGADTQYF

d_gene: .
v_gene: TRBV2
j_gene: TRBJ1-2
abundance: .
CDR3nt: TGTGCCAGCAGGGGGACCAGGGAGAACTATGGCTACACCTTC
CDR3aa: CASRGTRENYGYTF

d_gene: .
v_gene: TRBV3-1/TRBV3-2
j_gene: TRBJ2-3
abundance: .
CDR3nt: TGTGCCAGCAGCCAAGGCTTAACTAGTTTTACGCAGTATTTT
CDR3aa: CASSQGLTSFTQYF

d_gene: .
v_gene: TRBV3-1/TRBV3-2
j_gene: TRBJ2-2
abundance: .
CDR3nt: TGTGCCAGCAGCCAAGCTTCGAACACCGGGGAGCTGTTTTTT
CDR3aa: CASSQASNTGELFF

d_gene: .
v_gene: TRBV24-1
j_gene: TRBJ2-2
abundance: .
CDR3nt: TGTGCCACCAGTGACCCCGGGTTCGGGACACCGAACACCGGGGAGCTGTTTTTT
CDR3aa: CATSDPGFGTPNTGELFF

d_gene: .
v_gene: TRBV6-5
j_gene: TRBJ1-4
abundance: .
CDR3nt: TGTGCCAGTAGCGGGGGGAGTGAAAAACTGTTTTTT
CDR3aa: CASSGGSEKLFF

d_gene: TRBD1
v_gene: TRBV5-1
j_gene: TRBJ1-4
abundance: .
CDR3nt: TGCGCCAGCAGCTCGACAGGGCTCACACATGAAAAACTGTTTTTT
CDR3aa: CASSSTGLTHEKLFF

d_gene: .
v_gene: TRBV28
j_gene: TRBJ1-2
abundance: .
CDR3nt: TGTGCCAGCAGTTTGGGGAGAAACGGCTACACCTTC
CDR3aa: CASSLGRNGYTF

d_gene: .
v_gene: TRBV30
j_gene: TRBJ2-5
abundance: .
CDR3nt: TGTGCCAGTGGGGGGCAAGAGACCCAGTACTTC
CDR3aa: CASGGQETQYF

d_gene: .
v_gene: TRBV7-2
j_gene: TRBJ1-3
abundance: .
CDR3nt: TGTGCCAGCAGCTTGGACTCCGCCTCTGGAAACACCATATATTTT
CDR3aa: CASSLDSASGNTIYF

d_gene: TRBD1
v_gene: TRBV4-3
j_gene: TRBJ1-2
abundance: .
CDR3nt: TGCGCCAGCAGCCAAGAGTCCGGGCAGGGGGAAATCTATGGCTACACCTTC
CDR3aa: CASSQESGQGEIYGYTF

d_gene: TRBD1
v_gene: TRBV18
j_gene: TRBJ2-7
abundance: .
CDR3nt: TGTGCCAGCTCACCCGGACAGGCCCACGAGCAGTACTTC
CDR3aa: CASSPGQAHEQYF

d_gene: .
v_gene: TRBV24-1
j_gene: TRBJ2-5
abundance: .
CDR3nt: TGTGCCACCAGTGATTTGTCAGGTGGTGCAGAGACCCAGTACTTC
CDR3aa: CATSDLSGGAETQYF

d_gene: TRBD1
v_gene: TRBV19
j_gene: TRBJ1-1
abundance: .
CDR3nt: TGTGCCAGTAGTATCATCCAGGGGGGGGACACTGAAGCTTTCTTT
CDR3aa: CASSIIQGGDTEAFF

d_gene: .
v_gene: TRBV6-5
j_gene: TRBJ2-6
abundance: .
CDR3nt: TGTGCCAGCAGACCCGGGGACTCTGGGGCCAACGTCCTGACTTTC
CDR3aa: CASRPGDSGANVLTF

d_gene: .
v_gene: TRBV6-6
j_gene: TRBJ2-2
abundance: few
CDR3nt: TGTGCCAGCAGTCCCTACACCGGGGAGCTGTTTTTT
CDR3aa: CASSPYTGELFF

d_gene: .
v_gene: TRBV19
j_gene: TRBJ1-5
abundance: .
CDR3nt: TGTGCCAGTAGTATCCCGGGGTTCAATCAGCCCCAGCATTTT
CDR3aa: CASSIPGFNQPQHF

d_gene: TRBD1
v_gene: TRBV11-2
j_gene: TRBJ2-3
abundance: .
CDR3nt: TGTGCCAGCAGCCCGACAGGGCGAGTTGGAGATACGCAGTATTTT
CDR3aa: CASSPTGRVGDTQYF

d_gene: .
v_gene: TRBV6-6
j_gene: TRBJ1-4
abundance: .
CDR3nt: TGTGCCAGCAGTTCGGGCCGACTGTTTTTT
CDR3aa: CASSSGRLFF

d_gene: .
v_gene: TRBV12-3/TRBV12-4
j_gene: TRBJ2-3
abundance: .
CDR3nt: TGTGCCAGCAGTTTACAGAGCTCGCAGTATTTT
CDR3aa: CASSLQSSQYF

d_gene: .
v_gene: TRBV15
j_gene: TRBJ1-5
abundance: .
CDR3nt: TGTGCCACCAGCACGAGTCCGACAGAAAGCAATCAGCCCCAGCATTTT
CDR3aa: CATSTSPTESNQPQHF

d_gene: .
v_gene: TRBV3-1/TRBV3-2
j_gene: TRBJ2-7
abundance: .
CDR3nt: TGTGCCAGCAGCCAAGATATTACCTACGAGCAGTACTTC
CDR3aa: CASSQDITYEQYF